This T cell receptor (beta chain) was captured by sequencing in a study of T cell repertoires in cytomegalovirus infection. About the research overall: The authors used CMV epitopes that were HLA-C-restricted (recently identified) and HLA-B-restricted (well studied). CMV infection plus the matching HLA type was flagged by public TCR beta signatures.

TCRdb reprocessed the reads with MiXCR, giving one entry per CDR3 protein. The data hold 700,000 to 900,000 distinct CDR3 sequences, with under 35% observed a single time. Study-level findings and limits: Based on cumulative public TCR beta family frequency, carriers of CMV plus the relevant HLA were identified. The study found HLA-C-restricted CMV-specific TCR beta clonotypes dominating the ex vivo response.

V lost 6 bases, J lost 9 bases, and 21 bases lay in between. Germline V gene data show CDR1 as SNHLY and CDR2 as FYNNEI. There are 15 residues in the CDR3. About this clonotype itself: The antigen remains unidentified.

The receptor was isolated from a human donor in good health (CMV status not recorded). Some clones in this sample may be carry-over from other donors' samples. The sample consisted of cultured CD8+ T cells from PBMCs, taken from culture after CMV antigen stimulation. J is TRBJ2-1 and V is TRBV2; weak D call: TRBD2 (6 bases). CDR3: CASRAGLSGDGEQFF. In DNA, the CDR3 is TGTGCCAGCAGGGCGGGACTCTCGGGGGATGGTGAGCAGTTCTTC.